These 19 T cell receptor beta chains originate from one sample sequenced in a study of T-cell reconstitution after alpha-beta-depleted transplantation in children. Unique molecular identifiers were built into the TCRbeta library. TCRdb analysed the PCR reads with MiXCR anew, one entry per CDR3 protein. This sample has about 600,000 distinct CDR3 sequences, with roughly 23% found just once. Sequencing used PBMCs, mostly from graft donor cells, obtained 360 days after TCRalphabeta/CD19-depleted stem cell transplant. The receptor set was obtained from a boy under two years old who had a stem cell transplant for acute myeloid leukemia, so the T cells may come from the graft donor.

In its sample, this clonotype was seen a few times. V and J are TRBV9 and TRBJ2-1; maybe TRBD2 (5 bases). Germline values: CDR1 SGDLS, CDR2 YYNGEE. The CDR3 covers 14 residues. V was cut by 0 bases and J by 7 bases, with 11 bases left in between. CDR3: CASSVARTVNEQFF. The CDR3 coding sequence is TGTGCCAGCAGCGTAGCTAGGACTGTGAATGAGCAGTTCTTC.

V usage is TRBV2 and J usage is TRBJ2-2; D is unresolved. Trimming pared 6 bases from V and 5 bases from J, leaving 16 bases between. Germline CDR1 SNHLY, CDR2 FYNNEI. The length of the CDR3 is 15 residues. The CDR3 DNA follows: TGTGCCAGCAGCCAGGACGGGCTCCGAACCGGGGAGCTGTTTTTT. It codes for CASSQDGLRTGELFF.

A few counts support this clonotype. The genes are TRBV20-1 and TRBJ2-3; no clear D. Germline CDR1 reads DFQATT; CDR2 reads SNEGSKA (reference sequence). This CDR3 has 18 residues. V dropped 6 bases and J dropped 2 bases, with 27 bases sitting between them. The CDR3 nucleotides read TGCAGTGCACGGGTCTTTGTGGCAGAAAAGACCCACACAGATACGCAGTATTTT. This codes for CSARVFVAEKTHTDTQYF.

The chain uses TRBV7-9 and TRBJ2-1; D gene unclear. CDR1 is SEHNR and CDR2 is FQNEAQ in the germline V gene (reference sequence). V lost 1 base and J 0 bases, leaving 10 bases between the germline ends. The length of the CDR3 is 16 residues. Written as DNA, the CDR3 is TGTGCCAGCAGCTTAGTCAGGAATCCCTCCTACAATGAGCAGTTCTTC. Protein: CASSLVRNPSYNEQFF.

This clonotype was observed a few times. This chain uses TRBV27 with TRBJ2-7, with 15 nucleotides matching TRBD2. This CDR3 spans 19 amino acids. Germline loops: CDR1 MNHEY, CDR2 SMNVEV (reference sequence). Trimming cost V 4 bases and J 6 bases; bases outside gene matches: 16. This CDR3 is CASSYRSPGTSGGPLEQYV. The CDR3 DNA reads TGTGCCAGCAGTTACAGATCTCCCGGGACTAGCGGGGGGCCCCTCGAGCAGTACGTC.

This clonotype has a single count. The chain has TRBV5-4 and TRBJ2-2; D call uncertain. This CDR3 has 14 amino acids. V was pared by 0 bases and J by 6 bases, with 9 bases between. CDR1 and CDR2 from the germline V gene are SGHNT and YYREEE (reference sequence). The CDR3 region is CASSLGRISGELFF. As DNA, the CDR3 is TGTGCCAGCAGCTTGGGGCGTATCTCCGGGGAGCTGTTTTTT.

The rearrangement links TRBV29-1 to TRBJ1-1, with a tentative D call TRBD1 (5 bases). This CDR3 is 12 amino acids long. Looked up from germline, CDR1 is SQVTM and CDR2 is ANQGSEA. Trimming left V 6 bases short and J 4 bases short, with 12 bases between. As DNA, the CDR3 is TGCAGCGTGCCCGGGGGGTTCACTGAAGCTTTCTTT. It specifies CSVPGGFTEAFF.

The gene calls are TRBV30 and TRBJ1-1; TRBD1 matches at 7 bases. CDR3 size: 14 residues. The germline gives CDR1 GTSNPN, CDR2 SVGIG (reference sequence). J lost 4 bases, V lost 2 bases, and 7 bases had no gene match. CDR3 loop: CAWSPMTGITEAFF. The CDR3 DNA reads TGTGCCTGGAGTCCTATGACAGGGATCACTGAAGCTTTCTTT.

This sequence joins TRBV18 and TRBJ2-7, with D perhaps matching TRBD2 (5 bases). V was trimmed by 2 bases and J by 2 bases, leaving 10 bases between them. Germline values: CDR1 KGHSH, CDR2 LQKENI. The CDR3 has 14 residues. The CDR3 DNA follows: TGTGCCAGCTCACCAGGTGGACTTGCCTACGAGCAGTACGTC. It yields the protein CASSPGGLAYEQYV.

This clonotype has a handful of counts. CDR3 residues: CASSLEFSLNTEAFF. For the CDR3, the DNA is TGTGCCAGCAGCTTAGAGTTCAGTTTGAACACTGAAGCTTTCTTT. The chain joins TRBV11-2 to TRBJ1-1; no clear D gene. The CDR3 consists of 15 residues. Trimming left V 0 bases short and J 0 bases short, with 8 bases between. Germline V gene data show CDR1 as SGHAT and CDR2 as FQNNGV.

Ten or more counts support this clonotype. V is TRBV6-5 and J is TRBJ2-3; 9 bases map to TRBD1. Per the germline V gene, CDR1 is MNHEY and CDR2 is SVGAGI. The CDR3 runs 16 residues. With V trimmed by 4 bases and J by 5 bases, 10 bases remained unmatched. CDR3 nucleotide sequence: TGTGCCAGCAGTTGGCACAGGGGGCTGGGGGGAGATACGCAGTATTTT. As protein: CASSWHRGLGGDTQYF.

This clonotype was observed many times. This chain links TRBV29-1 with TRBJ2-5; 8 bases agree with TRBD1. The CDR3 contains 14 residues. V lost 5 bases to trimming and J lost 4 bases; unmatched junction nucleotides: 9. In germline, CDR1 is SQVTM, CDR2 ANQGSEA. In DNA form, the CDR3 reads TGCAGCGTTTTCGGACAGGGAAGAGGAGAGACCCAGTACTTC. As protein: CSVFGQGRGETQYF.

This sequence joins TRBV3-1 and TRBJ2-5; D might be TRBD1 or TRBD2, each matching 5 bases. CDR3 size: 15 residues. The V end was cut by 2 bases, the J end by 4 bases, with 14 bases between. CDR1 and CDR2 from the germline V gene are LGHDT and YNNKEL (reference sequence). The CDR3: CASSQTRGTRETQYF. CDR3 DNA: TGTGCCAGCAGCCAAACGAGGGGCACCCGAGAGACCCAGTACTTC.

CDR3: CASSYEQGWNSPLHF. The CDR3 DNA reads TGTGCCAGCAGTTATGAACAGGGTTGGAATTCACCCCTCCACTTT. This chain joins TRBV6-2 or TRBV6-3 and TRBJ1-6; D may be TRBD1 (6 bases). V lost 3 bases and J lost 7, with 13 bases in between. This CDR3 comprises 15 residues. CDR1 and CDR2 from the germline V gene are MNHEY and SVGEGT.

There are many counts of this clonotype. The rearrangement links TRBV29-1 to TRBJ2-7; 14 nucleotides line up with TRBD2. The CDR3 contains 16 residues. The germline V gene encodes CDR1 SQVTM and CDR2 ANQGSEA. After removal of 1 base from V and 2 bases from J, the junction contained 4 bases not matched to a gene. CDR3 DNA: TGCAGCGTTGAAGCCCCGGGACTAGCGGGGGCCTACGAGCAGTACTTC. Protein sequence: CSVEAPGLAGAYEQYF.

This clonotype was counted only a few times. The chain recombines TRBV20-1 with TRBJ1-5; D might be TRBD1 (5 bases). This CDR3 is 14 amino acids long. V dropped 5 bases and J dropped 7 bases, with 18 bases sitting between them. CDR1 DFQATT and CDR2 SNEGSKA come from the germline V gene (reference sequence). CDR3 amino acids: CSAQSVGGRQPQHF. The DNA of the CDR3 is TGCAGTGCTCAATCCGTCGGGGGTAGGCAGCCCCAGCATTTT.

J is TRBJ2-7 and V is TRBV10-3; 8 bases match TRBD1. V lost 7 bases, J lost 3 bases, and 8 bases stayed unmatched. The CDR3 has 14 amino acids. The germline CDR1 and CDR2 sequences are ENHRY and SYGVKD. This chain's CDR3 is CAITDRDRHYEQYF. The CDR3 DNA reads TGTGCCATCACTGACCGGGACAGGCACTACGAGCAGTACTTC.

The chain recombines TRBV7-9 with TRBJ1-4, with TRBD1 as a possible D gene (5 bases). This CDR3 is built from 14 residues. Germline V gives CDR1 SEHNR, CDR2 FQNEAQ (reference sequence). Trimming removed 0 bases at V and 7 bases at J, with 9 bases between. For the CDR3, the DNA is TGTGCCAGCAGCTTAGCCGGGGCCGCTGAAAAACTGTTTTTT. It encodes CASSLAGAAEKLFF.

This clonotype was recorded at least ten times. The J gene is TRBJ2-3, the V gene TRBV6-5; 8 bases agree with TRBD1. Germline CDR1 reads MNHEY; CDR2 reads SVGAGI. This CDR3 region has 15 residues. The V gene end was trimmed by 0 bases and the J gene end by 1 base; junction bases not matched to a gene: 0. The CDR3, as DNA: TGTGCCAGCAGTTACTCGGGACAGGGCACAGATACGCAGTATTTT. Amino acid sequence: CASSYSGQGTDTQYF.